The present TCR beta chain was sequenced within a study of Graves' ophthalmopathy and Graves' hyperthyroidism. Study-wide points: Sensitivity reached nearly 71% and specificity more than 72% when the model predicted ophthalmopathy progression. Also, most clonotypes expanded in the thyroid above 0.001 frequency appeared in blood.

Amplification of TCR beta CDR3 regions used RNA transcripts. HTBI primers primed a first-round RT-PCR, and a second-round multiplex PCR followed. TCRdb re-derived calls from the multiplex PCR reads in MiXCR, one entry per CDR3 protein. This sample carries around 1,200,000 distinct CDR3 sequences, roughly 35% of them seen once, and the ten largest clones take around 10%. Patients in the hyperthyroidism group, adults aged 18 to 65, were newly diagnosed, under 2 months' duration. V was clipped by 10 bases and J by 8 bases, with 20 bases between them. The CDR3 has 13 amino acids. The sample holds many counts of this clonotype. What it recognizes is unknown.

The V call is TRBV12-3 or TRBV12-4, the J call TRBJ1-2, with a tentative D call TRBD1 (5 bases). The sample comprised peripheral blood or thyroid tissue (not recorded which). The sequence was collected from an adult man with Graves' hyperthyroidism. This chain's CDR3 is CATSGGRRPGYTF. DNA of the CDR3: TGTGCCACATCGGGGGGACGGCGACCGGGCTACACCTTC.